The source of this TCR beta chain is a study of blood T cell repertoires in COVID-19. Study-level information: Both acute and convalescent COVID-19 samples were obtained from the United States, Italy and Spain.

Repertoires were generated with immunoSEQ multiplex PCR, while TCRdb's copy carries only in-frame clones and drops some. In the table there are about 80,000 clones, around four fifths of which are singletons. This clone was recorded only once. The V and J ends lost 10 bases and 4 bases respectively, with 8 bases between them. The CDR3 contains 11 residues. Germline V gives CDR1 SEHNR, CDR2 FQNEAQ (reference sequence). The chain combines TRBV7-9 with TRBJ2-1; D gene uncertain. The sequencing sample was made of peripheral blood. The receptor's source is a man at least 80 years old with active or convalescent COVID-19. The CDR3 region is CATLGYNEQFF. The CDR3 region has the DNA TGTGCCACCCTCGGGTACAATGAGCAGTTCTTC.